Listed here is a single T cell receptor beta chain. The sample is drawn from a study of T cell changes during pregnancy in multiple sclerosis. TCRdb's table, derived via immunoSEQ multiplex PCR, lists solely in-frame clones and lacks some. The sample lists over 75,000 clones; approximately 92% were seen once. The sequencing here drew on peripheral blood, taken in the first trimester of pregnancy. This receptor was taken from a female donor with multiple sclerosis, enrolled in a pregnancy study.

The CDR3: CASSLPSLGDTQYF. CDR3 bases: TGTGCCAGCAGCTTACCTTCACTCGGGGATACGCAGTATTTT. J is TRBJ2-3 and V is TRBV7-6, with no clear D. The CDR3 has 14 amino acids. The germline CDR1 and CDR2 sequences are SGHVS and FNYEAQ. V lost 2 bases, J lost 6 bases, and 12 bases lay in between.